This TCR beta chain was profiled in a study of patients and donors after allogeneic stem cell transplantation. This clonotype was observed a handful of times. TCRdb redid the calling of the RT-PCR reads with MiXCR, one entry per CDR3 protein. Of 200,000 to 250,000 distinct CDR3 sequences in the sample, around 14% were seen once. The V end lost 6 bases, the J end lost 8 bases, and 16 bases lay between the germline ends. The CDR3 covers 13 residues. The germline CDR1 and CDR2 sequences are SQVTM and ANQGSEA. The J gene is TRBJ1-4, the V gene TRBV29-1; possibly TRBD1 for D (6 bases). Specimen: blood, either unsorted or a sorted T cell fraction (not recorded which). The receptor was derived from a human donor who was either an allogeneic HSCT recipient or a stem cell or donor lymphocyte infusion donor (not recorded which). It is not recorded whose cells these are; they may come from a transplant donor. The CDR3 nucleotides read TGCAGCGTGGGGGGCAGGGTGGGCGAAAAACTGTTTTTT. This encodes CSVGGRVGEKLFF. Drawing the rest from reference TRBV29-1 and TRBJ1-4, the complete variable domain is SAVISQKPSRDICQRGTSLTIQCQVDSQVTMMFWYRQQPGQSLTLIATANQGSEATYESGFVIDKFPISRPNLTFSTLTVSNMSPEDSSIYLCSVGGRVGEKLFFGSGTQLSVL.